Below are 21 T cell receptor beta chains sequenced from a single sample in a study of OX40 agonist ivuxolimab in advanced cancers. Produced via immunoSEQ multiplex PCR; TCRdb's table is partial and in-frame only. The repertoire holds about 62,000 clones, with approximately 85% as singletons. This specimen was CD4+ or CD8+ T cells sorted from blood, taken in a trial of the OX40 agonist ivuxolimab. The receptors originated from an adult with an advanced solid tumor such as melanoma, head and neck, liver or kidney cancer.

This chain connects TRBV27 to TRBJ2-7, with TRBD1 identical over 10 bases. Germline CDR1 MNHEY, CDR2 SMNVEV (reference sequence). The CDR3 length is 14 residues. Germline trimming cut 4 bases from V and 0 bases from J; bases unmatched to any gene: 0. CDR3 DNA sequence: TGTGCCAGCAGTTGGGACAGGGGCTCCTACGAGCAGTACTTC. This gives the protein CASSWDRGSYEQYF.

This sequence joins TRBV2 and TRBJ2-4; D remains unclear. V lost 0 bases to trimming and J lost 13 bases, with 10 bases between them. The CDR3 runs 12 residues. Germline V gene lookup returns CDR1 SNHLY and CDR2 FYNNEI. The CDR3 nucleotides read TGTGCCAGCAGTGAAGCGGCGGCCTCACAGTACTTC. It codes for CASSEAAASQYF. The full variable domain, in which reference TRBV2 and TRBJ2-4 provide the parts outside the CDR3, is EPEVTQTPSHQVTQMGQEVILRCVPISNHLYFYWYRQILGQKVEFLVSFYNNEISEKSEIFDDQFSVERPDGSNFTLKIRSTKLEDSAMYFCASSEAAASQYFGAGTRLSVL.

The chain carries TRBV7-9 and TRBJ2-2; D unclear. Trimming took 5 bases from V and 8 from J, leaving 6 bases between them. Germline loops: CDR1 SEHNR, CDR2 FQNEAQ (reference sequence). The CDR3 is 11 residues long. The CDR3 DNA reads as TGTGCCAGCAGCCCCCCAGGGGAGCTGTTTTTT. Its protein product is CASSPPGELFF.

This chain links TRBV4-2 with TRBJ2-7; D not certain. This CDR3 is built from 16 residues. The V and J ends lost 0 bases and 4 bases respectively, with 16 bases between them. In germline, CDR1 is LGHNA, CDR2 YNFKEQ. The CDR3 loop reads CASSQDMVGFIYEQYF. DNA of the CDR3: TGTGCCAGCAGCCAAGATATGGTGGGATTTATTTACGAGCAGTACTTC.

This chain connects TRBV5-6 to TRBJ1-5; D is undetermined. Per the germline V gene, CDR1 is SGHDT and CDR2 is YYEEEE. Trimming took 2 bases from V and 4 from J, leaving 7 bases between them. The CDR3 has 13 residues. CDR3 sequence (DNA): TGTGCCAGCAGCTTCGCCGGTAATCAGCCCCAGCATTTT. Translation gives CASSFAGNQPQHF.

This clone was found once. The genes are TRBV9 and TRBJ2-7; the D is unclear. The CDR3 has 13 amino acids. Germline CDR1 SGDLS, CDR2 YYNGEE. V dropped 2 bases and J dropped 2 bases, with 8 bases sitting between them. CDR3: CASSVGTAYEQYF. DNA for the CDR3: TGTGCCAGCAGCGTGGGTACAGCCTACGAGCAGTACTTC. Combining the CDR3 with reference TRBV9 and TRBJ2-7 gives the whole variable domain DSGVTQTPKHLITATGQRVTLRCSPRSGDLSVYWYQQSLDQGLQFLIQYYNGEERAKGNILERFSAQQFPDLHSELNLSSLELGDSALYFCASSVGTAYEQYFGPGTRLTVT.

The V gene is TRBV6-5, the J gene TRBJ2-5; D is possibly TRBD1 or TRBD2 (6 bases each). V shed 6 bases and J shed 1 base, with 18 bases lying between them. From germline, CDR1 is MNHEY and CDR2 SVGAGI. The CDR3 runs to 16 residues. The CDR3 region is CASSYARGLLQETQYF. The CDR3 bases are TGTGCCAGCAGCTACGCCAGGGGACTCCTCCAAGAGACCCAGTACTTC.

The J gene is TRBJ2-1, the V gene TRBV5-6; tentatively, D is TRBD1 or TRBD2 (6 bases each). Trimming removed 4 bases at V and 5 bases at J, with 19 bases between. The germline gives CDR1 SGHDT, CDR2 YYEEEE. The length of the CDR3 is 16 residues. CDR3 amino acids: CASSPLPGADNNEQFF. The CDR3 DNA sequence: TGTGCCAGCAGCCCCCTCCCGGGGGCTGATAACAATGAGCAGTTCTTC.

The chain has TRBV19 and TRBJ1-5; D call uncertain. Germline CDR1 LNHDA, CDR2 SQIVND (reference sequence). The CDR3 loop spans 16 amino acids. V was cut by 3 bases and J by 0 bases, with 12 bases left in between. CDR3 bases: TGTGCCAGTAGTATGAACGGGAAGAATAGCAATCAGCCCCAGCATTTT. It yields the protein CASSMNGKNSNQPQHF.

The chain recombines TRBV7-6 with TRBJ1-2; 7 nucleotides agree with TRBD1. CDR3 size: 18 residues. Germline loops: CDR1 SGHVS, CDR2 FNYEAQ. J gave up 2 bases and V 5 bases, and 17 bases lay outside the gene matches. The CDR3 loop is CASSTGRITGDSNYGYTF. CDR3 DNA: TGTGCCAGCAGCACCGGGCGGATTACAGGGGACTCGAACTATGGCTACACCTTC.

Written as DNA, the CDR3 is TGTGCCAGCAGTTCCCTACGGACAGGTTCTGAAGCTTTCTTT. Translated, it gives CASSSLRTGSEAFF. The chain recombines TRBV27 with TRBJ1-1; 7 positions agree with TRBD1. The germline V gene has CDR1 MNHEY and CDR2 SMNVEV (reference sequence). V was pared by 4 bases and J by 6 bases, with 8 bases of the junction left unmatched. There are 14 residues in the CDR3.

This clone was recorded only once. CDR3 in amino acids: CASSSGTGYEKLFF. DNA of the CDR3: TGTGCCAGCAGCTCCGGGACAGGGTACGAAAAACTGTTTTTT. The chain is built from TRBV7-9 and TRBJ1-4; 9 bases agree with TRBD1. Losses at the gene ends were 4 bases for V and 8 bases for J; bases not matched to a gene: 5. Germline assignment: CDR1 SEHNR and CDR2 FQNEAQ (reference sequence). The CDR3 is made up of 14 amino acids.

This clone was seen just once. This rearrangement joins TRBV7-8 to TRBJ2-5; D gene uncertain. The CDR3 sequence is 13 residues long. Germline values: CDR1 SGHVS, CDR2 FQNEAQ. Between the trimmed V and J ends, which lost 2 bases and 5 bases, there was a span of 9 bases. The CDR3 nucleotides read TGTGCCAGCAGCTTACCCCCCGGGGAGACCCAGTACTTC. It encodes CASSLPPGETQYF. Supplemented by reference TRBV7-8 and TRBJ2-5, the full variable domain reads GAGVSQSPRYKVAKRGQDVALRCDPISGHVSLFWYQQALGQGPEFLTYFQNEAQLDKSGLPSDRFFAERPEGSVSTLKIQRTQQEDSAVYLCASSLPPGETQYFGPGTRLLVL.

This clone was found a few times. J is TRBJ2-1 and V is TRBV28; a weak D match, TRBD1 (6 bases). CDR3 length: 15 amino acids. The germline gives CDR1 MDHEN, CDR2 SYDVKM. The germline V and J ends were trimmed by 7 bases and 7 bases, with 20 bases remaining between them. The CDR3 loop is CASKGESVRRNEQFF. The CDR3 DNA sequence: TGTGCCAGCAAGGGGGAGAGCGTACGAAGGAATGAGCAGTTCTTC.

The chain links TRBV9 to TRBJ2-5; D unresolved. The CDR3 runs to 14 residues. V was clipped by 0 bases and J by 4 bases, with 10 bases between them. Per the germline V gene, CDR1 is SGDLS and CDR2 is YYNGEE. For the CDR3, the DNA is TGTGCCAGCAGCGTAGGGCTAGTATTAGAGACCCAGTACTTC. Its protein product is CASSVGLVLETQYF. Combining the CDR3 with reference TRBV9 and TRBJ2-5 gives the whole variable domain DSGVTQTPKHLITATGQRVTLRCSPRSGDLSVYWYQQSLDQGLQFLIQYYNGEERAKGNILERFSAQQFPDLHSELNLSSLELGDSALYFCASSVGLVLETQYFGPGTRLLVL.

The chain's CDR3 is CASSQLSGPRAHYEQYF. In DNA, the CDR3 is TGCGCCAGCAGCCAACTTTCGGGACCTCGAGCCCACTACGAGCAGTACTTC. This chain joins TRBV4-1 and TRBJ2-7, with D tentatively TRBD1 or TRBD2 (5 bases each). The CDR3 spans 17 residues. The V gene lost 2 bases and the J gene lost 3 bases, with 20 bases spanning the gap. CDR1 is MGHRA, CDR2 YSYEKL, per germline.

This clone occurred a few times. V is TRBV27 and J is TRBJ2-7, with a possible D match to TRBD2 (6 bases). Germline CDR1 MNHEY, CDR2 SMNVEV (reference sequence). Between the trimmed V and J ends, which lost 6 bases and 2 bases, there was a span of 14 bases. The CDR3 runs 14 residues. This chain's CDR3 is CASRARGGAYEQYF. The CDR3 DNA follows: TGTGCCAGCAGGGCCCGGGGCGGGGCCTACGAGCAGTACTTC.

The chain uses TRBV4-1 and TRBJ1-6, with unresolved D. CDR3 length equals 12 residues. The V and J ends lost 3 bases and 6 bases respectively, with 3 bases between them. Germline V gene sequence: CDR1 MGHRA, CDR2 YSYEKL. This chain's CDR3 is CASSQPNSPLHF. In DNA form, the CDR3 reads TGCGCCAGCAGCCAGCCTAATTCACCCCTCCACTTT.

The V gene is TRBV7-3, the J gene TRBJ1-2; TRBD1 aligns across 10 bases. The CDR3 is 16 amino acids. Germline V gene sequence: CDR1 SGHTA, CDR2 FQGTGA. The trim removed 4 bases at V and 6 bases at J, leaving 11 bases unmatched. The DNA for the CDR3 is TGTGCCAGCAGCTCTATCCGGGACAGGGGAACGAATGGCTACACCTTC. The encoded protein is CASSSIRDRGTNGYTF.

This chain uses TRBV5-4 with TRBJ2-2, with 9 nucleotides matching TRBD1. The V gene's germline CDR1 is SGHNT and CDR2 YYREEE (reference sequence). The length of the CDR3 is 15 residues. With V trimmed by 4 bases and J by 9 bases, 10 bases remained unmatched. The CDR3 reads CASSRELQGARELFF. The CDR3 bases are TGTGCCAGCAGCCGCGAGTTACAGGGGGCAAGGGAGCTGTTTTTT.

This chain uses TRBV5-1 with TRBJ2-7; TRBD1 might be the D (6 bases). Germline assignment: CDR1 SGHRS and CDR2 YFSETQ. Trimming took 4 bases from V and 1 from J, leaving 12 bases between them. This CDR3 is built from 14 residues. In DNA form, the CDR3 reads TGCGCCAGCAGCCCCGGAGGACAGTCCTACGAGCAGTACTTC. Translated, it gives CASSPGGQSYEQYF.